The sequence of this T cell receptor (beta chain) was determined in a study of blood T cell repertoires in COVID-19. At the level of the study: There were acute and convalescent COVID-19 samples, and they came from the United States, Italy and Spain. T cells, B-cell-depleted T cells, or PBMCs supplied cDNA or gDNA.

It was during active infection that Seattle patients were enrolled and then longitudinally followed. Source study methods: It was from reference gene primer amplification that nucleated cell counts were estimated. The protocol was immunoSEQ multiplex PCR, while the TCRdb copy is restricted to in-frame clones and leaves out a portion. V and J calls plus clone size are reproduced from that table; the DNA served to infer D and trimming. The sample shows roughly 250,000 clones, 75% to 95% of them seen only once. This sequence originates from a young adult with COVID-19, enrolled during active disease. Sequenced sample: peripheral blood.

As DNA, the CDR3 is TGTGCCAGCAGCCAAGTTGGGAGTGGCTACACCTTC. Translation gives CASSQVGSGYTF. The chain uses TRBV3-1 (or the pseudogene TRBV3-2) and TRBJ1-2; the D is unclear. Germline CDR1 LGHDT, CDR2 YNNKEL (reference sequence). With 1 base removed from V and 7 bases from J, the gap between germline ends came to 7 bases. CDR3 size: 12 residues.